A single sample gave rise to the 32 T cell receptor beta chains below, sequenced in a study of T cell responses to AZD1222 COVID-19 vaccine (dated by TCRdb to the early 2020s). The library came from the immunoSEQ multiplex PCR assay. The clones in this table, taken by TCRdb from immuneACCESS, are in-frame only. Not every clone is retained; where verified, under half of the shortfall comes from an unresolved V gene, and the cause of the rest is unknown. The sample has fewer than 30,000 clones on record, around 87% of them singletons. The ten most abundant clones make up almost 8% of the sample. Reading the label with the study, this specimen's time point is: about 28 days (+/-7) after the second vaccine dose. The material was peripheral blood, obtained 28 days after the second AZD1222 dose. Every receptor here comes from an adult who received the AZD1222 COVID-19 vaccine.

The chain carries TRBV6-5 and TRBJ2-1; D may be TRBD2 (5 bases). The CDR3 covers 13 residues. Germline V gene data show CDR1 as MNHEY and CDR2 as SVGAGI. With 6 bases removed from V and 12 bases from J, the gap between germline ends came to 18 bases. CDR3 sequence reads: CASSPRPTGWQFF. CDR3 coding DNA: TGTGCCAGCAGCCCACGGCCGACGGGGTGGCAGTTCTTC.

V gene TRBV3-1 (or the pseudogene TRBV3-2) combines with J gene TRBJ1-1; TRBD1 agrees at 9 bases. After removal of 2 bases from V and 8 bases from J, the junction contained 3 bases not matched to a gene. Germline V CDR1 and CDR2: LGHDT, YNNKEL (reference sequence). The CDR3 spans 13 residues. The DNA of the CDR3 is TGTGCCAGCAGCCAATGGGACAGGGACGAAGCTTTCTTT. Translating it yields CASSQWDRDEAFF.

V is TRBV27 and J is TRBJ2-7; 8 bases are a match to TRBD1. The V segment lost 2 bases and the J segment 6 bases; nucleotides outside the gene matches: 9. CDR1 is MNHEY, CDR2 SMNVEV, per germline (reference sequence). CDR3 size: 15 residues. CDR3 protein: CASSLTTGVRVEQYF. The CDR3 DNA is TGTGCCAGCAGTTTAACGACAGGGGTGCGAGTCGAGCAGTACTTC.

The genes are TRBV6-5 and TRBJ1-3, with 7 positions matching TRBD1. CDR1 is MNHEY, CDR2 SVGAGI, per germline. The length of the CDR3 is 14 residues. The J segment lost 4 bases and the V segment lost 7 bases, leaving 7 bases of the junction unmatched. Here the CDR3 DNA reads TGTGCCAGCACAACACCGGGACAGGGAAACACCATATATTTT. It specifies CASTTPGQGNTIYF.

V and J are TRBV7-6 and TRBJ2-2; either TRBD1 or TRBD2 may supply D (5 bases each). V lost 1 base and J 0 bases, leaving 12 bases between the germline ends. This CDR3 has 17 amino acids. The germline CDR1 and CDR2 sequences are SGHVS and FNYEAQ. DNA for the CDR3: TGTGCCAGCAGCTTAGGGGGGACGGTCGCGAACACCGGGGAGCTGTTTTTT. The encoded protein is CASSLGGTVANTGELFF.

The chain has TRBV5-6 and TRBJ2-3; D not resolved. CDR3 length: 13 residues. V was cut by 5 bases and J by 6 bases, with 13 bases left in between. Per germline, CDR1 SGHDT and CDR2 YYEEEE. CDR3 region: CASRTGPADTQYF. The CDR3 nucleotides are TGTGCCAGCAGAACTGGTCCGGCTGATACGCAGTATTTT.

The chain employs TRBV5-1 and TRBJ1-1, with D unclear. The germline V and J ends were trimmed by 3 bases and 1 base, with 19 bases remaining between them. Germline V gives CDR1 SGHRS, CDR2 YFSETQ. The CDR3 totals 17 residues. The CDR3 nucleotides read TGCGCCAGCAGCTCTAGAATGTCGGGTTTAGGGAACACTGAAGCTTTCTTT. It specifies CASSSRMSGLGNTEAFF.

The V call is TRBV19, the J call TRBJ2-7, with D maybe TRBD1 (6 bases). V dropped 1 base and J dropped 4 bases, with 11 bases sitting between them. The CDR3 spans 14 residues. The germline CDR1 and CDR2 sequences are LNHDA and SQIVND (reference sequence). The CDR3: CASSIVRTAYEQYF. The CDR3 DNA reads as TGTGCCAGTAGTATAGTGAGGACAGCTTACGAGCAGTACTTC.

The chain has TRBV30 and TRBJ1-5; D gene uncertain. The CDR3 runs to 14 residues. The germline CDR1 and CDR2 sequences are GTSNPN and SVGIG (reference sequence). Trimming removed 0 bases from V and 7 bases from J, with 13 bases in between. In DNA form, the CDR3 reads TGTGCCTGGAGTGTCGGATCAGGCCGCCAGCCCCAGCATTTT. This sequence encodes CAWSVGSGRQPQHF.

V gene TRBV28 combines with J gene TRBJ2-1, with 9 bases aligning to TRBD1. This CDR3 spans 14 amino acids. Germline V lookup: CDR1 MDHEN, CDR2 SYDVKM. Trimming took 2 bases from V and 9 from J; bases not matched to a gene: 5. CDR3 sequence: CASSLGDRAGEQFF. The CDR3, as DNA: TGTGCCAGCAGTTTAGGGGACAGGGCGGGTGAGCAGTTCTTC.

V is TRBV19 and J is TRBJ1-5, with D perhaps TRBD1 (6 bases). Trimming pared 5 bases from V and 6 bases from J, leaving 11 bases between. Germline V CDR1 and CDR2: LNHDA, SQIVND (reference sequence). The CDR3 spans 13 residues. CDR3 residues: CASSPGVFQPQHF. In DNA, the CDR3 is TGTGCCAGTAGTCCAGGGGTCTTTCAGCCCCAGCATTTT.

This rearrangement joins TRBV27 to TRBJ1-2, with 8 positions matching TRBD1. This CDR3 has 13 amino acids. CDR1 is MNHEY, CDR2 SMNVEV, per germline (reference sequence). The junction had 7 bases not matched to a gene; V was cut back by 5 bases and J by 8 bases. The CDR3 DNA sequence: TGTGCCAGCAGTAGGCAGGGGGCGGACGGCTACACCTTC. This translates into CASSRQGADGYTF.

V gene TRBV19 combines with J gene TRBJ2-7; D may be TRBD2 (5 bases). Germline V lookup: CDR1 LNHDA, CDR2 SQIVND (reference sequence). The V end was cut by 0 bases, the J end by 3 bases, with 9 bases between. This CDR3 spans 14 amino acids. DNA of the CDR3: TGTGCCAGTAGTATAGATACGGGAAGCTACGAGCAGTACTTC. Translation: CASSIDTGSYEQYF. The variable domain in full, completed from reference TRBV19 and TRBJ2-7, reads DGGITQSPKYLFRKEGQNVTLSCEQNLNHDAMYWYRQDPGQGLRLIYYSQIVNDFQKGDIAEGYSVSREKKESFPLTVTSAQKNPTAFYLCASSIDTGSYEQYFGPGTRLTVT.

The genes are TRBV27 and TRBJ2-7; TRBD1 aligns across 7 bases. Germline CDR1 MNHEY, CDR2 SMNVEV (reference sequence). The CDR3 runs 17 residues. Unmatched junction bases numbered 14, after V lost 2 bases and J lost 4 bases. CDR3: CASSLGRTGDRLYEQYF. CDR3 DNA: TGTGCCAGCAGTTTAGGCAGGACAGGCGACCGATTATACGAGCAGTACTTC.

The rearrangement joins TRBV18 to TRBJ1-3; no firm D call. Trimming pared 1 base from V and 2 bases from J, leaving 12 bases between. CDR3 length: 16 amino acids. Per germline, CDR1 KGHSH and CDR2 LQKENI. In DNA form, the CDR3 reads TGTGCCAGCTCACCACGGGTAGGACTAACTGGAAACACCATATATTTT. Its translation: CASSPRVGLTGNTIYF.

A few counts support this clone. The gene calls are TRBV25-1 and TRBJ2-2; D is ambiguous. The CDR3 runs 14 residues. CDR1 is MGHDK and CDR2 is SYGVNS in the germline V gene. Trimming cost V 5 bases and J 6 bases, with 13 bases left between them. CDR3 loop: CASSPMGDPGELFF. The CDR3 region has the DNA TGTGCCAGCAGTCCTATGGGCGATCCCGGGGAGCTGTTTTTT.

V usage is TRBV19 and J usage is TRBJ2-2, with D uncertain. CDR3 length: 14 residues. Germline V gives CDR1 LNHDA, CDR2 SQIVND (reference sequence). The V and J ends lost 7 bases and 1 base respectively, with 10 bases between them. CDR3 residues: CASKGTRNTGELFF. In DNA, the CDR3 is TGTGCCAGTAAGGGAACACGGAACACCGGGGAGCTGTTTTTT.

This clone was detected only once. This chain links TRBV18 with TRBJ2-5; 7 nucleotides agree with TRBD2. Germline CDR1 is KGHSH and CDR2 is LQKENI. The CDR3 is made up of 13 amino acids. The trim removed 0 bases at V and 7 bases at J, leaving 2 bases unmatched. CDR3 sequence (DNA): TGTGCCAGCTCACCACCCGGCGGGGGGACCCAGTACTTC. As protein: CASSPPGGGTQYF.

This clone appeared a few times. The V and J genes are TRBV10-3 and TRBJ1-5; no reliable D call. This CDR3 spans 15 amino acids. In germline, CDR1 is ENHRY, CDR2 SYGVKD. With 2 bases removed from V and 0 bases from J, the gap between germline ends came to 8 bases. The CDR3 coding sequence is TGTGCCATCAGTGAGGGCTCAAATAGCAATCAGCCCCAGCATTTT. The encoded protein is CAISEGSNSNQPQHF.

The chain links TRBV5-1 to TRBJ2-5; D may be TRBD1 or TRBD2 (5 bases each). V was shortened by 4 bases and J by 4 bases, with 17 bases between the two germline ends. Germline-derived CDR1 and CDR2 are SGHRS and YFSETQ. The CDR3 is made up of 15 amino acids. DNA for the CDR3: TGCGCCAGCAGCAGGGACGACCCTTCCCTAGAGACCCAGTACTTC. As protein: CASSRDDPSLETQYF.

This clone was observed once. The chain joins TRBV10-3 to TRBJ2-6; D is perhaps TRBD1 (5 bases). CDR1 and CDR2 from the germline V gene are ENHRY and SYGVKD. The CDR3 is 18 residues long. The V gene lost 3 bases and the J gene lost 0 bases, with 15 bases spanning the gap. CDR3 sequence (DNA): TGTGCCATCAGTGATATTGTGGGGCCGAGCTCTGGGGCCAACGTCCTGACTTTC. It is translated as CAISDIVGPSSGANVLTF.

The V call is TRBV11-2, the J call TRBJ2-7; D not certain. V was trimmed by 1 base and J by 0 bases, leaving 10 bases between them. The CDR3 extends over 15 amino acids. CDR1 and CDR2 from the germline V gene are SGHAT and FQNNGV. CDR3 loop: CASSLAGTLSYEQYF. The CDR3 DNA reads TGTGCCAGCAGCTTAGCAGGCACCCTCTCCTACGAGCAGTACTTC.

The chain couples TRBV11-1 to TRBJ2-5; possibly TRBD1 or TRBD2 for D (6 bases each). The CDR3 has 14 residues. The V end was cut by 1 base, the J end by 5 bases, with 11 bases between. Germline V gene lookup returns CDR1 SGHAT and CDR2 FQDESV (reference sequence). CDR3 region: CASSLVGGGETQYF. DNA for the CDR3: TGTGCCAGCAGCTTAGTGGGGGGCGGGGAGACCCAGTACTTC.

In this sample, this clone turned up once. The chain's CDR3 is CASSPTSGRALETQYF. As DNA, the CDR3 is TGTGCCAGCAGTCCCACTAGCGGGAGGGCCTTAGAGACCCAGTACTTC. The rearrangement joins TRBV28 to TRBJ2-5; 13 nucleotides align to TRBD2. CDR3 length: 16 amino acids. The germline gives CDR1 MDHEN, CDR2 SYDVKM. Trimming removed 5 bases from V and 4 bases from J; junction bases left unmatched: 7.

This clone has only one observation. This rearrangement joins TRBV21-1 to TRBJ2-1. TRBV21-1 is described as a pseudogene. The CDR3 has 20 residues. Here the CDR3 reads CASPSIGRSWSDLRSNEQFF. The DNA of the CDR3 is TGTGCCAGCCCCTCAATAGGCAGGTCTTGGTCGGACCTCAGATCCAATGAGCAGTTCTTC.

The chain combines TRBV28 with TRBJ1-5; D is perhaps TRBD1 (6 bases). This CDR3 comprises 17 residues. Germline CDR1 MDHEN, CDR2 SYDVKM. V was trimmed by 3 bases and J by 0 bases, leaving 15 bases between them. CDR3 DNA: TGTGCCAGCAGTTTCGGGGGCGCAGGATATAGCAATCAGCCCCAGCATTTT. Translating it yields CASSFGGAGYSNQPQHF.

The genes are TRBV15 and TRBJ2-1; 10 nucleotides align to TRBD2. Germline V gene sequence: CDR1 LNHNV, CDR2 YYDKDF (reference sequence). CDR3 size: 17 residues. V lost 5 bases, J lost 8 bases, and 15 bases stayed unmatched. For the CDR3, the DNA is TGTGCCACCAGCGCCGTAATATGGCCAGCGGGAGGGGATGAGCAGTTCTTC. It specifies CATSAVIWPAGGDEQFF.

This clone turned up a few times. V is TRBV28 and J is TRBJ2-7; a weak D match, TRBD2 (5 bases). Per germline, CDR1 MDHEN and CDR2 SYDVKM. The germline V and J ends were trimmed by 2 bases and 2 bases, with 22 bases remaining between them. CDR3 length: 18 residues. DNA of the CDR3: TGTGCCAGCAGTTTAATTGGTTCTTTGGGCAGCGGTACCTACGAGCAGTACTTC. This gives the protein CASSLIGSLGSGTYEQYF.

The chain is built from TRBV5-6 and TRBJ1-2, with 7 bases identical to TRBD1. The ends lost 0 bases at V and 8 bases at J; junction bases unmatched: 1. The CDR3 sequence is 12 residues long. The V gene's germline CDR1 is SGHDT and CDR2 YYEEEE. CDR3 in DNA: TGTGCCAGCAGCTTGGCAGGGGGAGGCTACACCTTC. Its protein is CASSLAGGGYTF.

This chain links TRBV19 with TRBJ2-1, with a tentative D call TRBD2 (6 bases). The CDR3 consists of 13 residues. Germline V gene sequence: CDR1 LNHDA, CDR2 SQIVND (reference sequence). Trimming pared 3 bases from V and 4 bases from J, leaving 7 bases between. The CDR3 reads CASSIAGYNEQFF. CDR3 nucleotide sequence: TGTGCCAGTAGTATCGCGGGGTACAATGAGCAGTTCTTC.

CDR3 DNA sequence: TGCAGTGCTAGTAACAGGGGACAGGGGCTCGAAGCTTTCTTT. Its translation is CSASNRGQGLEAFF. V is TRBV20-1 and J is TRBJ1-1; TRBD1 agrees at 10 bases. J gave up 8 bases and V 3 bases, and 9 bases lay outside the gene matches. Germline lookup yields CDR1 DFQATT and CDR2 SNEGSKA (reference sequence). The CDR3 extends over 14 amino acids.

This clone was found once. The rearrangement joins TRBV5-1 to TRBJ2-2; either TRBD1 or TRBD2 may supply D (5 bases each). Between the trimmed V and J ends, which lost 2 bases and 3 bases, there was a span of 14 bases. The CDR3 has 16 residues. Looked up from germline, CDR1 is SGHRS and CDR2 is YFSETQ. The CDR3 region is CASSLLGTRDTGELFF. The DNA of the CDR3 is TGCGCCAGCAGCTTACTAGGAACCAGGGACACCGGGGAGCTGTTTTTT.